A single sample gave rise to the 19 T cell receptor beta chains below, sequenced in a study of T cell responses to AZD1222 COVID-19 vaccine. Libraries were prepared by immunoSEQ multiplex PCR; TCRdb keeps only in-frame clonotypes and omits some of them. The table has about 88,000 clones, roughly nine tenths seen once. The sequences come from peripheral blood, collected 28 days after the second AZD1222 dose. Receptor source: an adult who received the AZD1222 COVID-19 vaccine.

This clone occurred a few times. This chain links TRBV9 with TRBJ2-5; D perhaps matches TRBD1 (5 bases). The V end was cut by 0 bases, the J end by 0 bases, with 9 bases between. Germline V gene lookup returns CDR1 SGDLS and CDR2 YYNGEE. This CDR3 spans 15 amino acids. CDR3 sequence (DNA): TGTGCCAGCAGCGTAGGTGGGGCCTACCAAGAGACCCAGTACTTC. This sequence encodes CASSVGGAYQETQYF.

The CDR3 coding sequence is TGTGCCAGCAGCTCAAGACTAGCAGGGGATACGCAGTATTTT. This sequence encodes CASSSRLAGDTQYF. The genes are TRBV7-2 and TRBJ2-3, with 7 bases that match TRBD2. V trimming: 4 bases; J trimming: 6 bases; junction bases outside the gene matches: 7. This CDR3 has 14 amino acids. CDR1 is SGHTA, CDR2 FQGNSA, per germline.

V usage is TRBV10-3 and J usage is TRBJ1-5; 7 bases are a match to TRBD1. V lost 10 bases, J lost 5 bases, and 8 bases stayed unmatched. The germline V gene has CDR1 ENHRY and CDR2 SYGVKD. This CDR3 spans 13 amino acids. The DNA for the CDR3 is TGTGCCACCGGGGACAGCCAAGATCAGCCCCAGCATTTT. Its protein product is CATGDSQDQPQHF.

This sequence joins TRBV7-2 and TRBJ1-1; D possibly corresponds to TRBD1 (5 bases). Germline CDR1 and CDR2: SGHTA and FQGNSA. V dropped 5 bases and J dropped 0 bases, with 13 bases sitting between them. The CDR3 is made up of 15 amino acids. The CDR3 protein is CASSLFTGMNTEAFF. The CDR3 coding sequence is TGTGCCAGCAGCCTATTTACAGGAATGAACACTGAAGCTTTCTTT.

V and J are TRBV21-1 and TRBJ1-5. TRBV21-1 is an annotated pseudogene. CDR3 length: 18 amino acids. CDR3: CASSKVFARPGLNQPQHF. Written as DNA, the CDR3 is TGTGCCAGCAGCAAAGTCTTTGCGCGACCCGGCCTGAATCAGCCCCAGCATTTT.

CDR3 DNA sequence: TGCAGTGCCAGTGCGGCAGGCTATAGCAATCAGCCCCAGCATTTT. Residues: CSASAAGYSNQPQHF. The V gene is TRBV20-1, the J gene TRBJ1-5; D gene uncertain. Germline CDR1 DFQATT, CDR2 SNEGSKA (reference sequence). V shed 6 bases and J shed 0 bases, with 15 bases lying between them. This CDR3 comprises 15 residues.

This clone was found once. The chain combines TRBV5-4 with TRBJ1-1; 11 bases fit TRBD1. The CDR3 consists of 16 residues. Looked up from germline, CDR1 is SGHNT and CDR2 is YYREEE (reference sequence). V was clipped by 2 bases and J by 11 bases; unmatched bases: 14. The CDR3 reads CASSFLPGQGGKEAFF. The CDR3 DNA follows: TGTGCCAGCAGCTTTTTACCGGGACAGGGGGGTAAGGAGGCTTTCTTT.

The chain carries TRBV6-6 and TRBJ1-1; D remains unclear. Germline-derived CDR1 and CDR2 are MNHNY and SVGAGI (reference sequence). The CDR3 runs to 14 residues. Trimming removed 4 bases at V and 1 base at J, with 10 bases between. The CDR3 DNA reads as TGTGCCAGCAGTTTTACTTCCGGGAACACTGAAGCTTTCTTT. Translated, it gives CASSFTSGNTEAFF.

This clone was counted a single time. The J gene is TRBJ1-2, the V gene TRBV30; 9 positions agree with TRBD1. Germline lookup yields CDR1 GTSNPN and CDR2 SVGIG (reference sequence). Germline trimming cut 5 bases from V and 4 bases from J; bases unmatched to any gene: 5. CDR3 size: 13 residues. The CDR3 reads CAWRQGEGYGYTF. The DNA of the CDR3 is TGTGCCTGGCGACAGGGGGAGGGCTATGGCTACACCTTC.

This clone was seen once. The J gene is TRBJ2-5, the V gene TRBV27; D might be TRBD1 or TRBD2, each matching 5 bases. Germline values: CDR1 MNHEY, CDR2 SMNVEV (reference sequence). V lost 10 bases to trimming and J lost 5 bases, with 20 bases between them. The CDR3 covers 14 residues. The CDR3 sequence: CATSSPGLGETQYF. The CDR3 DNA sequence: TGTGCCACCTCAAGTCCGGGGCTAGGGGAGACCCAGTACTTC.

CDR3 nucleotide sequence: TGTGCCAGCAGTGATGTCCATGATTACACAGATACGCAGTATTTT. Protein: CASSDVHDYTDTQYF. This rearrangement joins TRBV2 to TRBJ2-3; D gene unclear. The CDR3 is 15 amino acids. Germline lookup yields CDR1 SNHLY and CDR2 FYNNEI. The V gene lost 3 bases and the J gene lost 2 bases, with 12 bases spanning the gap. The whole variable domain, remainder taken from reference TRBV2 and TRBJ2-3, is EPEVTQTPSHQVTQMGQEVILRCVPISNHLYFYWYRQILGQKVEFLVSFYNNEISEKSEIFDDQFSVERPDGSNFTLKIRSTKLEDSAMYFCASSDVHDYTDTQYFGPGTRLTVL.

The J gene is TRBJ1-2, the V gene TRBV5-1, with no clear D. CDR1 and CDR2 from the germline V gene are SGHRS and YFSETQ. This CDR3 contains 14 residues. V lost 4 bases, J lost 4 bases, and 14 bases lay in between. The CDR3 region has the DNA TGCGCCAGCAGCCCTGACCTAATCGGCTATGGCTACACCTTC. This translates into CASSPDLIGYGYTF. Variable domain in full (rest from reference TRBV5-1 and TRBJ1-2): KAGVTQTPRYLIKTRGQQVTLSCSPISGHRSVSWYQQTPGQGLQFLFEYFSETQRNKGNFPGRFSGRQFSNSRSEMNVSTLELGDSALYLCASSPDLIGYGYTFGSGTRLTVV.

The chain has TRBV9 and TRBJ1-1; TRBD1 matches 7 bases. V shed 0 bases, J shed 1 base, and the junction held 6 bases outside the gene matches. The germline V gene encodes CDR1 SGDLS and CDR2 YYNGEE. The CDR3 covers 16 residues. The CDR3 is CASSVGQGGSNTEAFF. DNA for the CDR3: TGTGCCAGCAGCGTAGGACAGGGAGGTTCGAACACTGAAGCTTTCTTT.

The genes are TRBV5-1 and TRBJ2-1; 7 nucleotides match TRBD2. The CDR3 runs to 15 residues. The V gene end was trimmed by 3 bases and the J gene end by 9 bases; junction bases not matched to a gene: 12. Germline CDR1 and CDR2: SGHRS and YFSETQ. CDR3 sequence reads: CASSSGGRDFSEQFF. The CDR3 coding sequence is TGCGCCAGCAGCTCGGGGGGAAGGGATTTCAGTGAGCAGTTCTTC.

This chain links TRBV3-1 (or the pseudogene TRBV3-2) with TRBJ1-2; D gene uncertain. The ends were cut back, 1 base at V and 4 bases at J, with 10 bases in the middle. This CDR3 comprises 14 residues. Germline V gene data show CDR1 as LGHDT and CDR2 as YNNKEL (reference sequence). The CDR3 DNA reads TGTGCCAGCAGCCAAGGACCAGAGGGCTATGGCTACACCTTC. The encoded protein is CASSQGPEGYGYTF.

The chain joins TRBV27 to TRBJ1-2; weak D call: TRBD1 (5 bases). V was cut by 3 bases and J by 1 base, with 15 bases left in between. CDR1 is MNHEY and CDR2 is SMNVEV in the germline V gene (reference sequence). The CDR3 extends over 16 amino acids. In DNA, the CDR3 is TGTGCCAGCAGTTTTTCCGCTGGGGGGATTAACTATGGCTACACCTTC. The encoded protein is CASSFSAGGINYGYTF.

This clone was seen just once. This chain uses TRBV9 with TRBJ1-2; no clear D gene. Germline CDR1 reads SGDLS; CDR2 reads YYNGEE. This CDR3 is built from 15 residues. The ends were cut back, 0 bases at V and 0 bases at J, with 9 bases in the middle. The CDR3 is CASSVEGRANYGYTF. The CDR3 coding sequence is TGTGCCAGCAGCGTAGAGGGAAGGGCTAACTATGGCTACACCTTC.

Notes on this clone: It is unclear where the CDR3 begins or ends on the DNA, so no DNA is shown, and the CDR3 is as TCRdb lists it. This chain links TRBV19 with TRBJ1-6. Germline CDR1 LNHDA, CDR2 SQIVND (reference sequence). Ends included, the CDR3 has 15 residues. The CDR3 loop is CASTSGTAGNSPLHF.

V gene TRBV19 combines with J gene TRBJ1-3; tentatively, D is TRBD1 (5 bases). Trimming took off 4 bases at V and 4 bases at J, with 14 bases between the two ends. The CDR3 totals 15 residues. Germline V lookup: CDR1 LNHDA, CDR2 SQIVND (reference sequence). Written as DNA, the CDR3 is TGTGCCAGTAGTAAGACTGCGGGACTGGGAAACACCATATATTTT. Protein sequence: CASSKTAGLGNTIYF.